This TCR beta chain was retrieved from a study of CD8+ T cells in alopecia areata. Looked up from germline, CDR1 is GTSNPN and CDR2 is SVGIG (reference sequence). The junction had 9 bases not matched to a gene; V was cut back by 4 bases and J by 3 bases. This CDR3 has 15 amino acids. The sequencing template was cDNA reverse transcribed from extracted RNA. Assay used: immunoSEQ multiplex PCR; TCRdb lists only in-frame clones, some missing. The sample lists some 170,000 clones, 59% occurring once. Peripheral blood, together with lesional scalp punch biopsies, was collected from alopecia areata patients.

The J gene is TRBJ2-1, the V gene TRBV30, with 7 bases matching TRBD1. The TCR originated in a human donor with alopecia areata. Sequencing was performed on CD4+ T cells sorted from blood, taken at week 0. The chain's CDR3 is CAWNKDRVDYNEQFF. CDR3 coding DNA: TGTGCCTGGAACAAAGACAGGGTGGACTACAATGAGCAGTTCTTC.